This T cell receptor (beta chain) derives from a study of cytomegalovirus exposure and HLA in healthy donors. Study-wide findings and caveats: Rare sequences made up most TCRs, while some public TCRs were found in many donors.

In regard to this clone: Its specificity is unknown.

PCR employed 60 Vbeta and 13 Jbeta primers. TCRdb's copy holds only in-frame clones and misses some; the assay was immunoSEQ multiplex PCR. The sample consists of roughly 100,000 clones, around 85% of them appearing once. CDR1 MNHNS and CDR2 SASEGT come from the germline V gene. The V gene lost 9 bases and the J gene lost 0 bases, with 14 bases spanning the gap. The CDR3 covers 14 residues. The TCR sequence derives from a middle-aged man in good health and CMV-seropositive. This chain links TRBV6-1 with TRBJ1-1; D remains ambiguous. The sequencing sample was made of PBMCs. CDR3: CASLIGLMNTEAFF. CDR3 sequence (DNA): TGTGCCAGTCTCATTGGACTGATGAACACTGAAGCTTTCTTT.